Presented here are 28 T cell receptor beta chains from one specimen sequenced in a study of vaccination and CD4 T cells after COVID-19. Cultured CD4+ T-cell DNA underwent Oncomine TCR Beta short-read sequencing. TCRdb used MiXCR to reprocess the PCR reads, holding one entry per CDR3 protein. Of more than 20,000 distinct CDR3 sequences listed, 40% to 55% are singletons. Treatment in this sample: approximately 10-day PBMC culture with coronavirus spike peptide pools or control peptides (ViraFEST assay). These TCRs are of unknown antigen specificity. Sequencing used CD4+ T cells from blood, cultured in vitro, obtained before SARS-CoV-2 vaccination. Receptors originate from a human donor who received a COVID-19 vaccine.

This clonotype has just a few counts. The gene calls are TRBV12-3 or TRBV12-4 and TRBJ1-2; 7 bases agree with TRBD1. The CDR3 runs to 14 residues. V was pared by 8 bases and J by 8 bases, with 14 bases of the junction left unmatched. CDR3 region: CASVHLAQGPGYTF. In DNA, the CDR3 is TGTGCCAGCGTACACCTAGCACAGGGGCCGGGCTACACCTTC.

Notes on this clonotype: One end of the junction does not line up with germline, which may come from a read error. The V gene is TRBV29-1, the J gene TRBJ1-2; possibly TRBD1 for D (6 bases). CDR3 length: 11 amino acids. CDR1 is SQVTM and CDR2 is ANQGSEA in the germline V gene. The CDR3 DNA reads as TGCAGCGGTGAAGAGGGGGGCGGCTACACCTTC. Amino acid sequence: CSGEEGGGYTF. Combining the CDR3 with reference TRBV29-1 and TRBJ1-2 gives the whole variable domain SAVISQKPSRDICQRGTSLTIQCQVDSQVTMMFWYRQQPGQSLTLIATANQGSEATYESGFVIDKFPISRPNLTFSTLTVSNMSPEDSSIYLCSGEEGGGYTFGSGTRLTVV.

The chain uses TRBV2 and TRBJ2-3; 9 nucleotides match TRBD2. The CDR3 runs to 17 residues. V dropped 6 bases and J dropped 3; count of bases not matched to a gene: 13. Germline CDR1 is SNHLY and CDR2 is FYNNEI. CDR3 DNA sequence: TGTGCCAGCAGGGGAATGCGCGGGGGGGCTAGGACAGATACGCAGTATTTT. Encoded protein: CASRGMRGGARTDTQYF.

This clonotype appeared a few times. The J gene is TRBJ2-5, the V gene TRBV11-3; no definite D call. This CDR3 is 14 amino acids long. The germline gives CDR1 SGHNT, CDR2 YENEEA. V lost 5 bases and J 1 base, leaving 11 bases between the germline ends. CDR3 sequence: CASSPGPVQETQYF. Written as DNA, the CDR3 is TGTGCCAGCAGCCCCGGGCCCGTCCAAGAGACCCAGTACTTC.

In this sample, this clonotype turned up a few times. This chain uses TRBV27 with TRBJ1-5; D is perhaps TRBD1 (6 bases). Germline V CDR1 and CDR2: MNHEY, SMNVEV (reference sequence). The ends were cut back, 5 bases at V and 3 bases at J, with 14 bases in the middle. This CDR3 comprises 15 residues. This chain's CDR3 is CASSTTGTPNQPQHF. In DNA form, the CDR3 reads TGTGCCAGCAGTACCACAGGGACCCCCAATCAGCCCCAGCATTTT.

This clonotype was observed a handful of times. The V and J genes are TRBV5-1 and TRBJ1-1; D is perhaps TRBD1 (5 bases). Germline V gene data show CDR1 as SGHRS and CDR2 as YFSETQ. The CDR3 runs 16 residues. Between the trimmed V and J ends, which lost 0 bases and 3 bases, there was a span of 15 bases. The CDR3 DNA reads as TGCGCCAGCAGCTTGGGATTCTGGGGAGGGGACACTGAAGCTTTCTTT. This encodes CASSLGFWGGDTEAFF.

This rearrangement joins TRBV12-3 or TRBV12-4 to TRBJ1-3; 7 nucleotides agree with TRBD1. This CDR3 has 15 residues. The J segment lost 2 bases and the V segment lost 6 bases, leaving 7 bases of the junction unmatched. This CDR3 reads CASRPSGTAGNTIYF. CDR3 coding DNA: TGTGCCAGCAGACCCTCCGGGACAGCTGGAAACACCATATATTTT.

J is TRBJ2-2 and V is TRBV2; 8 bases line up with TRBD1. This CDR3 has 15 residues. Germline values: CDR1 SNHLY, CDR2 FYNNEI. V gave up 9 bases and J gave up 4 bases; unmatched junction bases: 10. In DNA form, the CDR3 reads TGTGCCAGTCCCCGGACAGGGCCGGGCACCGGGGAGCTGTTTTTT. Protein: CASPRTGPGTGELFF.

Here the CDR3 DNA reads TGCAGCGTTGATTTCGATGGCTACACCTTC. This codes for CSVDFDGYTF. The chain links TRBV29-1 to TRBJ1-2; D remains ambiguous. The ends were cut back, 3 bases at V and 6 bases at J, with 5 bases in the middle. The CDR3 is 10 residues long. CDR1 and CDR2 from the germline V gene are SQVTM and ANQGSEA.

The rearrangement links TRBV5-1 to TRBJ1-6; 9 positions match TRBD1. J was trimmed by 0 bases and V by 4 bases; bases with no gene match: 11. CDR3 size: 19 residues. Looked up from germline, CDR1 is SGHRS and CDR2 is YFSETQ. CDR3 residues: CASSQGDRVPSSYNSPLHF. The CDR3 DNA is TGCGCCAGCAGCCAGGGGGACAGGGTGCCAAGCTCCTATAATTCACCCCTCCACTTT.

This chain uses TRBV2 with TRBJ2-1; 7 positions match TRBD2. The length of the CDR3 is 13 residues. V lost 3 bases to trimming and J lost 7 bases; unmatched junction nucleotides: 3. Germline loops: CDR1 SNHLY, CDR2 FYNNEI. The CDR3 DNA reads TGTGCCAGCAGTGATTCGGGGGGTAATGAGCAGTTCTTC. Translation gives CASSDSGGNEQFF.

V gene TRBV19 combines with J gene TRBJ2-2; D call uncertain. Trimming removed 10 bases at V and 6 bases at J, with 12 bases between. CDR1 is LNHDA and CDR2 is SQIVND in the germline V gene (reference sequence). The CDR3 runs to 12 residues. CDR3 sequence reads: CATTPGSGELFF. The CDR3 bases are TGTGCCACGACGCCCGGGTCCGGGGAGCTGTTTTTT.

This clonotype turned up a few times. This chain joins TRBV7-9 and TRBJ2-1; 12 bases map to TRBD2. Trimming at V came to 3 bases and at J to 6 bases, leaving 15 bases not matched to a gene. The V gene's germline CDR1 is SEHNR and CDR2 FQNEAQ (reference sequence). The CDR3 contains 19 residues. CDR3 protein: CASSFWTSGETPNRNEQFF. For the CDR3, the DNA is TGTGCCAGCAGCTTTTGGACTAGCGGGGAGACCCCTAATCGCAATGAGCAGTTCTTC. Together with reference TRBV7-9 and TRBJ2-1, the CDR3 gives the full variable domain: DTGVSQNPRHKITKRGQNVTFRCDPISEHNRLYWYRQTLGQGPEFLTYFQNEAQLEKSRLLSDRFSAERPKGSFSTLEIQRTEQGDSAMYLCASSFWTSGETPNRNEQFFGPGTRLTVL.

V is TRBV18 and J is TRBJ1-2; TRBD1 matches at 7 bases. Per germline, CDR1 KGHSH and CDR2 LQKENI. This CDR3 region has 15 residues. The trim removed 3 bases at V and 3 bases at J, leaving 7 bases unmatched. The CDR3 sequence: CASSPIVDRDYGYTF. The CDR3 nucleotides are TGTGCCAGCTCACCGATCGTTGACAGGGACTATGGCTACACCTTC.

V gene TRBV6-1 combines with J gene TRBJ2-3; no clear D gene. The length of the CDR3 is 12 residues. CDR1 and CDR2 from the germline V gene are MNHNS and SASEGT. V was shortened by 5 bases and J by 2 bases, with 5 bases between the two germline ends. The CDR3 protein is CASSPATDTQYF. The CDR3 nucleotides read TGTGCCAGCAGTCCGGCCACAGATACGCAGTATTTT.

The chain joins TRBV10-1 to TRBJ1-1; no firm D call. The length of the CDR3 is 13 residues. The V and J ends lost 0 bases and 11 bases respectively, with 13 bases between them. Germline V gene data show CDR1 as WNHNN and CDR2 as SYGVQD (reference sequence). The CDR3 DNA follows: TGCGCCAGCAGTGAGTCAGGTTGGCTGAAGGCTTTCTTT. This sequence encodes CASSESGWLKAFF.

This chain's CDR3 is CASSLTRGQANYGYTF. In nucleotides, the CDR3 is TGTGCCAGCAGTTTAACGCGGGGACAGGCTAACTATGGCTACACCTTC. This chain links TRBV12-3 or TRBV12-4 with TRBJ1-2; TRBD1 aligns across 8 bases. J was trimmed by 0 bases and V by 2 bases; bases with no gene match: 5. This CDR3 comprises 16 residues.

This clonotype showed up just a few times. The genes are TRBV15 and TRBJ1-3, with D perhaps TRBD1 (6 bases). V lost 3 bases to trimming and J lost 8 bases, with 17 bases between them. CDR1 and CDR2 (germline): LNHNV, YYDKDF (reference sequence). This CDR3 spans 15 amino acids. The chain's CDR3 is CATSRASGGQDTIYF. Here the CDR3 DNA reads TGTGCCACCAGCAGGGCTAGTGGGGGGCAGGACACCATATATTTT.

This clonotype was detected only once. The CDR3 DNA reads TGCGCCAGCAGCTTAGAGGGGGCAAACACCGGGGAGCTGTTTTTT. Residues: CASSLEGANTGELFF. The chain carries TRBV5-1 and TRBJ2-2; TRBD1 matches at 7 bases. CDR3 length: 15 residues. Looked up from germline, CDR1 is SGHRS and CDR2 is YFSETQ. J gave up 2 bases and V 2 bases, and 3 bases lay outside the gene matches.

V gene TRBV19 combines with J gene TRBJ1-5; possibly TRBD1 for D (5 bases). The V end lost 3 bases, the J end lost 3 bases, and 12 bases lay between the germline ends. The CDR3 is 15 residues long. The germline gives CDR1 LNHDA, CDR2 SQIVND (reference sequence). The CDR3 coding sequence is TGTGCCAGTAGTATGAATTGGGGGAACAATCAGCCCCAGCATTTT. Amino acid sequence: CASSMNWGNNQPQHF.

The rearrangement links TRBV5-4 to TRBJ2-3; maybe TRBD1 (6 bases). Trimming took 5 bases from V and 3 from J, leaving 10 bases between them. Germline-derived CDR1 and CDR2 are SGHNT and YYREEE (reference sequence). This CDR3 has 13 amino acids. The CDR3 nucleotides are TGTGCCAGCAGACCTACAGGGACAGATACGCAGTATTTT. Protein: CASRPTGTDTQYF.

The genes are TRBV10-1 and TRBJ1-2, with 9 bases fitting TRBD1. The CDR3 extends over 17 amino acids. From germline, CDR1 is WNHNN and CDR2 SYGVQD (reference sequence). V dropped 7 bases and J dropped 6; count of bases not matched to a gene: 18. In nucleotides, the CDR3 is TGCGCCAGCATCGATTGGCAGGGACAGGGCCCTCTTCATGGCTACACCTTC. This codes for CASIDWQGQGPLHGYTF.

The V call is TRBV6-1, the J call TRBJ2-3; 7 bases align to TRBD2. The CDR3 covers 14 residues. The germline gives CDR1 MNHNS, CDR2 SASEGT. V lost 10 bases and J lost 5; bases outside the gene matches: 12. The CDR3: CATSGTTGGDTQYF. The CDR3 region has the DNA TGTGCCACCTCCGGGACTACTGGAGGAGATACGCAGTATTTT.

The J gene is TRBJ1-1, the V gene TRBV2; TRBD1 matches 8 bases. V shed 6 bases and J 0 bases; nucleotides not matched to a gene: 9. Germline V gene data show CDR1 as SNHLY and CDR2 as FYNNEI. This CDR3 has 16 amino acids. The CDR3 protein is CASRTGDWVVNTEAFF. CDR3 in DNA: TGTGCCAGCAGGACAGGGGATTGGGTCGTGAACACTGAAGCTTTCTTT.

This clonotype occurred a few times. The rearrangement uses TRBV2 and TRBJ1-6; D remains ambiguous. The CDR3 is 13 residues long. Germline lookup yields CDR1 SNHLY and CDR2 FYNNEI. Deletions cut 3 bases from V and 8 bases from J, with 8 bases between. The CDR3 region has the DNA TGTGCCAGCAGTGACCGACAACATTCACCCCTCCACTTT. This encodes CASSDRQHSPLHF.

This sequence joins TRBV20-1 and TRBJ2-3, with unresolved D. V was shortened by 6 bases and J by 3 bases, with 13 bases between the two germline ends. Germline assignment: CDR1 DFQATT and CDR2 SNEGSKA (reference sequence). The length of the CDR3 is 13 residues. The CDR3 spells CSALLVRTDTQYF. The CDR3 DNA sequence: TGCAGTGCCCTTCTAGTCAGGACAGATACGCAGTATTTT.

The V and J genes are TRBV5-4 and TRBJ2-3; TRBD1 agrees at 9 bases. The germline V gene has CDR1 SGHNT and CDR2 YYREEE (reference sequence). The CDR3 consists of 14 residues. The V segment lost 4 bases and the J segment 4 bases; nucleotides outside the gene matches: 4. CDR3 protein: CASSPGQGPDTQYF. The CDR3 DNA is TGTGCCAGCAGCCCGGGACAGGGTCCAGATACGCAGTATTTT.

The genes are TRBV2 and TRBJ2-7; 9 nucleotides align to TRBD1. Unmatched junction bases numbered 7, after V lost 7 bases and J lost 3 bases. From germline, CDR1 is SNHLY and CDR2 FYNNEI. The CDR3 loop spans 14 amino acids. The CDR3 is CASNRQGVVYEQYF. The CDR3 DNA sequence: TGTGCCAGCAACAGACAGGGGGTTGTCTACGAGCAGTACTTC.